One and the same sample provided the 16 T cell receptor beta chains below, sequenced in a study of cytomegalovirus exposure and HLA in healthy donors. A multiplex PCR was run with 60 Vbeta primers and 13 Jbeta primers. Sequencing used immunoSEQ multiplex PCR; TCRdb keeps in-frame clones, though not all of them. Of about 180,000 clones in the sample, around 77% were seen once. The sample comprised PBMCs. The receptors originated from a man aged 55 to 70 in good health and CMV-seronegative.

The J gene is TRBJ1-6, the V gene TRBV29-1, with 7 bases that match TRBD1. Looked up from germline, CDR1 is SQVTM and CDR2 is ANQGSEA. The trim removed 5 bases at V and 10 bases at J, leaving 11 bases unmatched. The CDR3 has 14 amino acids. DNA for the CDR3: TGCAGCGTTAAAACTGACAGGGAGAGCTCACCCCTCCACTTT. Its translation: CSVKTDRESSPLHF.

Only a few counts were recorded for this clone. The chain uses TRBV6-1 and TRBJ1-2; 7 positions match TRBD1. CDR3 size: 16 residues. The germline V gene has CDR1 MNHNS and CDR2 SASEGT. V shed 3 bases, J shed 2 bases, and the junction held 9 bases outside the gene matches. In DNA, the CDR3 is TGTGCCAGCAGTGAGGGGACGAGAGGGGGCAACTATGGCTACACCTTC. It is translated as CASSEGTRGGNYGYTF.

The V and J genes are TRBV19 and TRBJ2-4; 8 nucleotides agree with TRBD1. The germline gives CDR1 LNHDA, CDR2 SQIVND (reference sequence). This CDR3 region has 14 residues. After removal of 5 bases from V and 7 bases from J, the junction contained 7 bases not matched to a gene. This chain's CDR3 is CASSSTGAGNIQYF. The CDR3 DNA follows: TGTGCCAGTAGTTCGACAGGGGCTGGGAACATTCAGTACTTC.

Only one count was recorded for this clone. The chain uses TRBV29-1 and TRBJ1-4; 7 bases agree with TRBD1. The germline V gene has CDR1 SQVTM and CDR2 ANQGSEA. With V trimmed by 2 bases and J by 6 bases, 6 bases remained unmatched. This CDR3 comprises 14 residues. CDR3 sequence reads: CSVEPTGCDEKLFF. CDR3 nucleotides: TGCAGCGTTGAACCGACAGGGTGCGATGAAAAACTGTTTTTT.

This chain links TRBV28 with TRBJ2-7, with 11 positions matching TRBD2. Germline lookup yields CDR1 MDHEN and CDR2 SYDVKM. CDR3 length: 14 residues. The ends lost 7 bases at V and 4 bases at J; junction bases unmatched: 6. This chain's CDR3 is CASIESSGRYEQYF. The CDR3 DNA sequence: TGTGCCAGCATTGAGTCTAGCGGGAGGTACGAGCAGTACTTC.

In this sample, this clone turned up a few times. The chain combines TRBV6-6 with TRBJ1-6; D is unresolved. CDR3 length equals 15 residues. Trimming took 7 bases from V and 7 from J, leaving 17 bases between them. Germline V lookup: CDR1 MNHNY, CDR2 SVGAGI (reference sequence). CDR3 sequence: CASTQGGRQNSPLHF. The CDR3 nucleotides are TGTGCCAGCACCCAAGGAGGACGGCAGAATTCACCCCTCCACTTT.

The chain couples TRBV19 to TRBJ1-1; D unresolved. The length of the CDR3 is 13 residues. V dropped 5 bases and J dropped 4 bases, with 11 bases sitting between them. In germline, CDR1 is LNHDA, CDR2 SQIVND (reference sequence). DNA for the CDR3: TGTGCCAGTAGTTTATCGGGGTTCACTGAAGCTTTCTTT. Its translation is CASSLSGFTEAFF. Drawing the rest from reference TRBV19 and TRBJ1-1, the complete variable domain is DGGITQSPKYLFRKEGQNVTLSCEQNLNHDAMYWYRQDPGQGLRLIYYSQIVNDFQKGDIAEGYSVSREKKESFPLTVTSAQKNPTAFYLCASSLSGFTEAFFGQGTRLTVV.

This clone was picked up a small number of times. This chain joins TRBV30 and TRBJ1-5; TRBD1 is a possible D gene (6 bases). The CDR3 extends over 17 amino acids. Trimming left V 0 bases short and J 2 bases short, with 17 bases between. CDR1 is GTSNPN and CDR2 is SVGIG in the germline V gene (reference sequence). The CDR3 protein is CAWSVRTEIVGNQPQHF. The CDR3 nucleotides read TGTGCCTGGAGTGTGAGGACAGAAATAGTTGGCAATCAGCCCCAGCATTTT.

This sequence joins TRBV20-1 and TRBJ2-4, with 7 positions matching TRBD1. J lost 6 bases, V lost 5 bases, and 1 base had no gene match. Looked up from germline, CDR1 is DFQATT and CDR2 is SNEGSKA (reference sequence). The CDR3 contains 11 residues. CDR3 loop: CSAGQANIQYF. The DNA for the CDR3 is TGCAGTGCTGGACAGGCAAACATTCAGTACTTC.

V and J are TRBV9 and TRBJ1-6; 7 bases match TRBD1. J gave up 6 bases and V 0 bases, and 3 bases lay outside the gene matches. The germline V gene encodes CDR1 SGDLS and CDR2 YYNGEE. This CDR3 has 15 residues. CDR3 sequence: CASSVVGQPNSPLHF. The CDR3 region has the DNA TGTGCCAGCAGCGTAGTGGGACAGCCTAATTCACCCCTCCACTTT.

This chain uses TRBV11-2 with TRBJ1-1; possible D gene TRBD1, 6 bases. The CDR3 totals 15 residues. Deletions cut 0 bases from V and 4 bases from J, with 12 bases between. Germline values: CDR1 SGHAT, CDR2 FQNNGV. CDR3 amino acids: CASSLEQGWGTEAFF. The DNA for the CDR3 is TGTGCCAGCAGCTTAGAGCAGGGGTGGGGCACTGAAGCTTTCTTT. Combining the CDR3 with reference TRBV11-2 and TRBJ1-1 gives the whole variable domain EAGVAQSPRYKIIEKRQSVAFWCNPISGHATLYWYQQILGQGPKLLIQFQNNGVVDDSQLPKDRFSAERLKGVDSTLKIQPAKLEDSAVYLCASSLEQGWGTEAFFGQGTRLTVV.

The V call is TRBV10-3, the J call TRBJ2-7, with 11 bases matching TRBD1. Germline CDR1 and CDR2: ENHRY and SYGVKD. Unmatched junction bases numbered 10, after V lost 6 bases and J lost 3 bases. The CDR3 extends over 16 amino acids. This chain's CDR3 is CAIRDPTGQGVYEQYF. Written as DNA, the CDR3 is TGTGCCATCAGGGACCCTACGGGACAGGGGGTCTACGAGCAGTACTTC.

The V call is TRBV19, the J call TRBJ2-2; no clear D gene. Deletions cut 4 bases from V and 3 bases from J, with 3 bases between. Per germline, CDR1 LNHDA and CDR2 SQIVND (reference sequence). The CDR3 extends over 12 amino acids. CDR3 region: CASSTDTGELFF. Written as DNA, the CDR3 is TGTGCCAGTAGTACTGACACCGGGGAGCTGTTTTTT.

This chain links TRBV5-1 with TRBJ1-1; 9 bases are shared with TRBD1. Germline CDR1 and CDR2: SGHRS and YFSETQ. The trim removed 0 bases at V and 2 bases at J, leaving 5 bases unmatched. This CDR3 region has 16 residues. The DNA for the CDR3 is TGCGCCAGCAGCTTGGTACAGGGGGCGCGTAACACTGAAGCTTTCTTT. Translated: CASSLVQGARNTEAFF.

The chain is built from TRBV19 and TRBJ1-5, with D hard to call. CDR3 length equals 13 residues. CDR1 and CDR2 from the germline V gene are LNHDA and SQIVND (reference sequence). Deletions cut 1 base from V and 6 bases from J, with 7 bases between. CDR3 sequence: CASSIALGQPQHF. CDR3 DNA sequence: TGTGCCAGTAGTATAGCTCTAGGTCAGCCCCAGCATTTT.

V and J are TRBV7-8 and TRBJ2-7, with 7 bases identical to TRBD1. The CDR3 covers 17 residues. Germline trimming cut 0 bases from V and 0 bases from J; bases unmatched to any gene: 8. Germline V CDR1 and CDR2: SGHVS, FQNEAQ. The CDR3 DNA sequence: TGTGCCAGCAGCTTAGCGTTGAGACAGGGAAGCTCCTACGAGCAGTACTTC. It codes for CASSLALRQGSSYEQYF.